Shown below are 7 T cell receptor beta chains from a single sample sequenced in a study of blood T cell repertoires in COVID-19. Assay: immunoSEQ multiplex PCR; the TCRdb copy retains only in-frame clones and omits some. The data show more than 250,000 clones, roughly nine tenths seen once. Sequences were obtained from PBMCs or T cells enriched from blood (not recorded which). The receptors originated from a woman aged 40 to 55 who had recovered from COVID-19.

V and J are TRBV28 and TRBJ1-5; no clear D. Germline V lookup: CDR1 MDHEN, CDR2 SYDVKM. Trimming shortened V by 7 bases and J by 4 bases, and 20 bases separated the two germline ends. The CDR3 sequence is 16 residues long. This CDR3 reads CASNTRKGPRNQPQHF. CDR3 nucleotide sequence: TGTGCCAGCAATACTAGAAAAGGACCCCGTAATCAGCCCCAGCATTTT.

The gene calls are TRBV27 and TRBJ2-3, with TRBD1 as a possible D gene (5 bases). Trimming took 6 bases from V and 2 from J, leaving 18 bases between them. The V gene's germline CDR1 is MNHEY and CDR2 SMNVEV (reference sequence). CDR3 length: 16 residues. The CDR3 loop reads CASRPTEVPFTDTQYF. CDR3 DNA sequence: TGTGCCAGCAGACCGACAGAAGTCCCGTTCACAGATACGCAGTATTTT.

The genes are TRBV6-5 and TRBJ2-7; tentative D call: TRBD1 (6 bases). V dropped 2 bases and J dropped 4 bases, with 9 bases sitting between them. The CDR3 has 13 amino acids. Germline values: CDR1 MNHEY, CDR2 SVGAGI. The CDR3 DNA is TGTGCCAGCAGTTACAGAACAGGGTACGAGCAGTACTTC. Residues: CASSYRTGYEQYF.

J is TRBJ2-6 and V is TRBV29-1, with 7 bases lining up with TRBD2. Germline V gives CDR1 SQVTM, CDR2 ANQGSEA. This CDR3 has 16 amino acids. J lost 1 base, V lost 7 bases, and 10 bases had no gene match. The CDR3 DNA is TGCAGCGCCCACGCGGGAGAGGGTTCTGGGGCCAACGTCCTGACTTTC. Protein product: CSAHAGEGSGANVLTF.

The table lists this clone with a few counts. Distinct nucleotide sequences in the sample also encode this CDR3. The V call is TRBV19, the J call TRBJ2-3, with D perhaps matching TRBD1 (6 bases). The CDR3 is 14 residues long. V was trimmed by 6 bases and J by 0 bases, leaving 10 bases between them. CDR1 is LNHDA and CDR2 is SQIVND in the germline V gene (reference sequence). The chain's CDR3 is CASSPRGSTDTQYF. In nucleotides, the CDR3 is TGTGCCAGTAGCCCCAGGGGAAGCACAGATACGCAGTATTTT.

This clone was seen just once. The chain has TRBV28 and TRBJ2-6; no definite D call. The V gene lost 8 bases and the J gene lost 1 base, with 12 bases spanning the gap. This CDR3 is 15 amino acids long. Germline CDR1 and CDR2: MDHEN and SYDVKM. The CDR3, as DNA: TGTGCCAGCGTCCCCAGTGGTTCTGGGGCCAACGTCCTGACTTTC. Its translation is CASVPSGSGANVLTF.

This chain links TRBV5-4 with TRBJ2-1; 11 bases are shared with TRBD2. The CDR3 spans 15 residues. The germline V gene encodes CDR1 SGHNT and CDR2 YYREEE (reference sequence). The ends lost 0 bases at V and 6 bases at J; junction bases unmatched: 2. This CDR3 reads CASSLVAGGLNEQFF. The CDR3, as DNA: TGTGCCAGCAGCTTGGTAGCGGGAGGGCTCAATGAGCAGTTCTTC.